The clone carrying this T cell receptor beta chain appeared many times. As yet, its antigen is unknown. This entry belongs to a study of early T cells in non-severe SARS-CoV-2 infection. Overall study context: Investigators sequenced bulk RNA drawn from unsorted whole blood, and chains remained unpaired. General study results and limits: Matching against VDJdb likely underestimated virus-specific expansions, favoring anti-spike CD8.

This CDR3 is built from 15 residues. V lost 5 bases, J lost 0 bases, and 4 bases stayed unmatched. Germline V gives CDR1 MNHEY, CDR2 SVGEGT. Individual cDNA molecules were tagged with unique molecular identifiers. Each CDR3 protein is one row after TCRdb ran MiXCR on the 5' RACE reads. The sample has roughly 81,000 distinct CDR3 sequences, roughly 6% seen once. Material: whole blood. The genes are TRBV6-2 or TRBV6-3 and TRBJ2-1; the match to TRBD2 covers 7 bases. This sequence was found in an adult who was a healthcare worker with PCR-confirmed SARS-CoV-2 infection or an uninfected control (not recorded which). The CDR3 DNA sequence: TGTGCCAGCAGTCTACTAGCGAGCTCCTACAATGAGCAGTTCTTC. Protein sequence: CASSLLASSYNEQFF.